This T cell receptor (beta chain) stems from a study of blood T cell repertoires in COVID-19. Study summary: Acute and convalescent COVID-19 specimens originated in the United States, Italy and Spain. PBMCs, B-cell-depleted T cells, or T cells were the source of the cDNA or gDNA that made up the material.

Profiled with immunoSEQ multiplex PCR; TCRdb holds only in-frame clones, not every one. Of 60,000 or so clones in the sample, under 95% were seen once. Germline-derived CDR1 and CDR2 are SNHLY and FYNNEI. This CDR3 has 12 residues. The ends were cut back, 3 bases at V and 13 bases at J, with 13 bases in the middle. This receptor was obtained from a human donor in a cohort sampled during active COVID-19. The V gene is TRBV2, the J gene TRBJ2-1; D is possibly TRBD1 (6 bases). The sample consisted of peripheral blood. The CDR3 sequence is CASSDLRGKQFF. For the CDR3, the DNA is TGTGCCAGCAGTGATTTGAGGGGGAAACAGTTCTTC.